This TCR beta chain was found in a study of blood T cell repertoires in COVID-19. Study background: PBMCs, B-cell-depleted T cells, or T cells were the source of the cDNA or gDNA that made up the material.

Worth noting for this clone: Compared with germline, one end of the junction differs, possibly owing to a read error.

Source study methods: Reference gene primer amplification in the assay estimated nucleated cell counts. TCRdb keeps only in-frame clones here, not all; method: immunoSEQ multiplex PCR. Clonal size and the V and J genes are those of that table, whereas D and trimming came from the DNA. The table shows hundreds of thousands of clones, with over 75% occurring only once. The CDR3 sequence is 12 residues long. Germline loops: CDR1 SEHNR, CDR2 FQNEAQ (reference sequence). The rearrangement links TRBV7-9 to TRBJ2-7; the D is unclear. Sequenced sample: PBMCs or T cells enriched from blood (not recorded which). The source of this sequence is a woman under 30 who had recovered from COVID-19. CDR3: CASSLESTVSDF. Here the CDR3 DNA reads TGTGCCAGCAGCTTAGAATCGACGGTCAGCGACTTC.